A selection of T cell receptor beta chains follows, all from one sample in a study of tumor-infiltrating lymphocytes in primary liver carcinoma. In TCRdb, the multiplex PCR reads were re-called with MiXCR into one record per CDR3 protein. The sample lists about 74,000 distinct CDR3 sequences, more than 60% occurring once. Sequenced input: liver tumor tissue from sampling region 4. These receptors came from a man aged 35-49 years with primary liver carcinoma and hepatitis B virus infection. CDR3s include the opening cysteine and the closing phenylalanine or tryptophan. A D gene is named only where the DNA matches it firmly. Clone size, where shown, is once, few, many, or a class for clones that have expanded.

j_call	clone_size	d_call	v_call	cdr3_aa	cdr3_nt
TRBJ2-7	.	.	TRBV28	CASKLTGYEQYF	TGTGCCAGCAAATTAACGGGCTACGAACAGTACTTC
TRBJ2-1	.	.	TRBV5-6	CACTLEGASSYNEQFF	TGTGCCTGCACCTTGGAGGGGGCAAGCTCCTACAATGAGCAGTTCTTC
TRBJ1-6	few	TRBD1	TRBV6-6	CASSYPLTGTYNSPLHF	TGTGCCAGCAGTTACCCCCTGACAGGGACTTATAATTCACCCCTCCACTTT
TRBJ2-7	.	.	TRBV10-3	CAISGHSPTGTATYEQYF	TGTGCCATCAGTGGCCACAGCCCTACAGGGACGGCTACCTACGAGCAGTACTTC
TRBJ2-1	many	.	TRBV4-1	CASSQDGSAHNEQFF	TGCGCCAGCAGCCAAGACGGGAGTGCCCACAATGAGCAGTTCTTC
TRBJ1-5	.	.	TRBV28	CVSSFHGTWRSQPQHF	TGTGTCAGCAGTTTTCACGGGACGTGGCGAAGTCAGCCCCAGCATTTT
TRBJ2-7	.	.	TRBV5-1	CVSSARGPYEQYF	TGCGTCAGCAGCGCCAGGGGTCCCTACGAGCAGTACTTC
TRBJ2-3	.	.	TRBV29-1	CIVEDNSGTDTRYF	TGCATCGTTGAAGATAATTCCGGCACAGATACGCGGTATTTT
TRBJ1-1	many	.	TRBV12-3/TRBV12-4	CASIWGGYTEAFF	TGTGCCAGCATTTGGGGGGGGTACACTGAAGCTTTCTTT
TRBJ2-5	.	TRBD1	TRBV29-1	CSVRGGGCSETQYF	TGCAGCGTTCGAGGGGGCGGGTGTTCAGAGACCCAGTACTTC
TRBJ2-3	.	TRBD1	TRBV29-1	CGVVTGEQYF	TGCGGCGTCGTGACAGGGGAGCAGTATTTT
TRBJ2-1	.	.	TRBV28	CPSRRTAGTYYNEQFF	TGTCCCAGCAGACGCACTGCCGGGACTTACTACAATGAGCAGTTCTTC
TRBJ2-1	.	TRBD2	TRBV20-1	CSAGVGTSGSDEQFF	TGCAGTGCTGGTGTCGGGACTAGCGGGAGTGATGAGCAGTTCTTC
TRBJ2-2	.	.	TRBV6-6	CASSLDVASGEQFF	TGTGCCAGCAGCCTCGATGTAGCGTCCGGGGAGCAGTTTTTT
TRBJ1-4	few	.	TRBV19	CASSMGHINEKLFF	TGTGCCAGTAGTATGGGACACATAAATGAAAAACTGTTTTTT
TRBJ2-3	.	TRBD2	TRBV6-1	CASGPPGGRGTDTRYF	TGTGCCAGCGGTCCCCCGGGGGGAAGGGGCACAGATACGCGGTATTTT
TRBJ1-2	.	.	TRBV11-2	CASSTLGGLRGCAF	TGTGCCAGCAGCACCCTGGGAGGGTTGCGCGGCTGCGCCTTC
TRBJ2-3	.	TRBD2	TRBV5-1	CASGLGLAGPADTQYF	TGCGCCAGCGGCTTGGGTCTAGCGGGCCCGGCAGATACGCAGTATTTT
TRBJ2-6	.	.	TRBV11-2	CASTLSRGRGSNVLTF	TGTGCCAGCACCTTATCGCGGGGAAGAGGGTCCAATGTCCTGACTTTC
TRBJ1-2	.	.	TRBV7-9	CASIRVGVGYTF	TGTGCCAGCATCCGCGTGGGAGTCGGCTACACCTTC
TRBJ1-6	once	TRBD1	TRBV7-8	CASSGQGRGDSPLHF	TGTGCCAGCAGCGGACAGGGAAGAGGGGATTCGCCCCTCCACTTT
TRBJ2-5	.	.	TRBV6-1	CASSEECDVQETQYF	TGTGCCAGCAGTGAAGAATGTGACGTCCAAGAGACCCAGTACTTC
TRBJ2-6	.	.	TRBV6-5	CVSSREAGANVLTF	TGTGTCAGCAGTCGAGAAGCTGGAGCCAACGTCCTGACTTTT
TRBJ2-7	.	TRBD1	TRBV24-1	CATSDSDRREQYF	TGTGCCACCAGTGATTCGGACAGGCGCGAGCAGTACTTC
TRBJ2-1	.	TRBD2	TRBV29-1	CCVLKAGGPNEQFF	TGCTGCGTCCTCAAAGCGGGAGGACCTAATGAGCAGTTCTTC
TRBJ2-3	many	.	TRBV7-9	CASSPQDTQYF	TGTGCCAGCAGCCCCCAGGATACGCAGTATTTT
TRBJ2-1	.	.	TRBV11-1	CASILGLGLPTHEQFF	TGTGCCAGTATCTTAGGCCTGGGACTTCCTACGCATGAGCAATTCTTC
TRBJ1-1	many	.	TRBV10-2	CASSSQGNTEAFF	TGCGCCAGCAGCTCCCAGGGGAACACTGAAGCTTTCTTT
TRBJ1-1	many	TRBD1	TRBV6-5	CASSRDRGVGNTEAFF	TGTGCCAGCAGCCGGGACAGGGGTGTAGGGAACACTGAAGCTTTCTTT
TRBJ1-4	.	.	TRBV10-1	CAGSDGQGKLFF	TGCGCCGGCAGCGACGGCCAGGGAAAACTGTTTTTT
TRBJ2-1	.	TRBD2	TRBV11-2	CTSSFRLAGDYNKQFF	TGTACCAGCAGCTTTCGACTAGCGGGAGATTACAATAAGCAGTTCTTC
TRBJ1-4	many	.	TRBV12-3/TRBV12-4	CASSLPRGGLGKLFF	TGTGCCAGCAGTTTACCTAGGGGGGGGCTGGGAAAACTGTTTTTT
TRBJ2-3	many	.	TRBV12-3/TRBV12-4	CASSQGLSTDTQYF	TGTGCCAGCAGTCAGGGTTTGTCCACAGATACGCAGTATTTT
TRBJ2-3	.	.	TRBV6-1	CTNSLTRPDTQYF	TGTACCAACAGTCTAACTAGACCAGATACGCAGTATTTT
TRBJ2-5	.	TRBD1	TRBV5-1	CASSGTGQVTQYF	TGCGCCAGCAGCGGGACAGGGCAAGTGACTCAGTACTTC
TRBJ2-7	many	.	TRBV6-1	CASRTQGGAYEQYF	TGTGCCAGCAGAACCCAGGGGGGGGCTTACGAGCAGTACTTC
TRBJ2-7	.	.	TRBV6-6	CANSYGQGAYEQYF	TGTGCCAACAGTTACGGACAAGGGGCCTACGAGCAGTACTTC
TRBJ2-7	few	TRBD1	TRBV2	CASIEGTGVYEQYF	TGTGCCAGCATAGAGGGGACAGGGGTCTACGAGCAGTACTTC
TRBJ2-7	many	.	TRBV4-2	CASSQERVSYEQYF	TGTGCCAGCAGCCAAGAGCGGGTCTCCTACGAGCAGTACTTC
TRBJ2-7	many	TRBD1	TRBV11-2	CASSLRWTGENEQYF	TGTGCCAGCAGCTTACGATGGACAGGGGAAAACGAGCAGTACTTC
TRBJ2-2	.	.	TRBV4-1	CASSQDQGGTGELFF	TGCGCTAGCAGCCAAGATCAAGGGGGAACCGGGGAGTTGTTTTTT
TRBJ2-2	once	.	TRBV5-6	CASSLATVIMGELFF	TGTGCCAGCAGCTTGGCCACCGTGATCATGGGGGAGCTGTTTTTT
TRBJ2-1	.	TRBD2	TRBV5-1	CTNSPDPGLAGVGFF	TGCACCAACAGCCCCGACCCAGGACTAGCGGGAGTTGGGTTCTTC
TRBJ2-7	.	.	TRBV7-8	CTSSLEGRLSHEQYF	TGTACCAGCAGCTTAGAGGGACGGCTATCCCACGAGCAGTACTTC
TRBJ2-3	.	.	TRBV10-1	CASSEGGEPDTQYF	TGCGCCAGCAGTGAGGGAGGGGAGCCAGATACGCAGTATTTT
TRBJ2-6	many	.	TRBV5-6	CASSLRAGANVLTF	TGTGCCAGCAGCTTGCGTGCTGGGGCCAACGTCCTGACTTTC
TRBJ2-2	few	.	TRBV7-9	CASSFNSWELFF	TGTGCCAGCAGTTTTAACAGCTGGGAGCTGTTTTTT
TRBJ2-7	.	.	TRBV28	CTRSNSHEQYF	TGTACCCGCAGCAATTCCCACGAGCAGTACTTC
TRBJ2-5	.	.	TRBV11-2	CASRSLDSAHQGTHYF	TGTGCCAGCAGATCCCTAGACTCGGCCCACCAAGGGACCCACTACTTC
TRBJ2-3	many	.	TRBV18	CASSPPTTDTQYF	TGTGCCAGCTCACCACCAACCACAGATACGCAGTATTTT
TRBJ1-1	.	.	TRBV11-2	CASSFDRGGRAAEAFF	TGTGCCAGCAGCTTCGATAGGGGCGGAAGAGCCGCTGAAGCTTTCTTT